This TCR beta chain derives from a study of T-cell memory formation after mild COVID-19. TCRdb reprocessed the 5' RACE reads with MiXCR, giving one entry per CDR3 protein. The table has roughly 450,000 distinct CDR3 sequences, 15% to 20% seen once; the top ten hold approximately 13%. This clonotype was observed at least ten times. V lost 4 bases, J lost 7 bases, and 16 bases lay in between. The CDR3 is 15 amino acids. In germline, CDR1 is LGHNA, CDR2 YSLEER. The gene calls are TRBV4-3 and TRBJ2-2; weak D call: TRBD1 (6 bases). Sequencing was performed on PBMCs or a T cell subset sorted from them (not recorded which). This sequence was found in an adult woman who had mild COVID-19 (a few samples of this study predate the infection). Cell type and time point are not known. As DNA, the CDR3 is TGCGCCAGCAGCCGAGGTGAACAGGGAAGCGGGGAGCTGTTTTTT. This encodes CASSRGEQGSGELFF.